These 20 T cell receptor beta chains share one sample of origin, sequenced in a study of OX40 agonist ivuxolimab in advanced cancers. Produced via immunoSEQ multiplex PCR; TCRdb's table is partial and in-frame only. The table has 71,000 or so clones, about 81% seen once. Here the sequenced sample was CD4+ or CD8+ T cells sorted from blood, taken in a trial of the OX40 agonist ivuxolimab. The receptors originated from an adult with an advanced solid tumor such as melanoma, head and neck, liver or kidney cancer.

The genes are TRBV18 and TRBJ2-7, with D possibly called TRBD1 or TRBD2 (5 bases each). V lost 1 base and J 2 bases, leaving 12 bases between the germline ends. This CDR3 comprises 15 residues. The germline V gene has CDR1 KGHSH and CDR2 LQKENI. CDR3 amino acids: CASSPRYGAAYEQYF. The CDR3 DNA reads as TGTGCCAGCTCACCACGTTACGGGGCGGCCTACGAGCAGTACTTC.

V usage is TRBV6-1 and J usage is TRBJ2-1; 12 nucleotides agree with TRBD2. Looked up from germline, CDR1 is MNHNS and CDR2 is SASEGT. The CDR3 loop spans 15 amino acids. V lost 6 bases and J lost 6; bases outside the gene matches: 6. The CDR3 DNA reads as TGTGCCAGCAGCAGACTAGCGGGGGAGGGCAATGAGCAGTTCTTC. Amino acid sequence: CASSRLAGEGNEQFF.

The V and J genes are TRBV9 and TRBJ1-1; D ambiguous. CDR1 is SGDLS and CDR2 is YYNGEE in the germline V gene. Trimming removed 3 bases at V and 2 bases at J, with 11 bases between. This CDR3 is built from 14 residues. Written as DNA, the CDR3 is TGTGCCAGCAGCGCTAACAGAGCTAACACTGAAGCTTTCTTT. This translates into CASSANRANTEAFF.

The CDR3 nucleotides read TGTGCCAGCAGCTTATCCCGGACAGACGGGAACACTGAAGCTTTCTTT. Encoded protein: CASSLSRTDGNTEAFF. The chain has TRBV7-2 and TRBJ1-1; the D gene is possibly TRBD1 (6 bases). V dropped 2 bases and J dropped 1 base, with 14 bases sitting between them. CDR1 and CDR2 (germline): SGHTA, FQGNSA. CDR3 size: 16 residues.

This clone was picked up one time. V is TRBV5-3 and J is TRBJ2-3, with D hard to call. TRBV5-3 is annotated as an ORF whose role is uncertain. The CDR3 is 14 residues long. V lost 5 bases to trimming and J lost 0 bases, with 10 bases between them. CDR3 sequence: CARRPPSSTDTQYF. CDR3 sequence (DNA): TGTGCCAGAAGACCCCCCTCTAGCACAGATACGCAGTATTTT.

CDR3 in amino acids: CASSLHRGGTEAFF. The DNA for the CDR3 is TGCGCCAGCAGCTTGCACAGGGGGGGCACTGAAGCTTTCTTT. This rearrangement joins TRBV5-1 to TRBJ1-1, with 8 positions matching TRBD1. The CDR3 length is 14 residues. Germline CDR1 reads SGHRS; CDR2 reads YFSETQ. Losses at the gene ends were 1 base for V and 4 bases for J; bases not matched to a gene: 3.

The chain joins TRBV2 to TRBJ2-7; D not certain. Germline V lookup: CDR1 SNHLY, CDR2 FYNNEI. This CDR3 comprises 10 residues. V was pared by 8 bases and J by 4 bases, with 6 bases between. Here the CDR3 DNA reads TGTGCCAGCGCGGATTACGAGCAGTACTTC. It codes for CASADYEQYF. Full variable domain (missing parts from reference TRBV2 and TRBJ2-7): EPEVTQTPSHQVTQMGQEVILRCVPISNHLYFYWYRQILGQKVEFLVSFYNNEISEKSEIFDDQFSVERPDGSNFTLKIRSTKLEDSAMYFCASADYEQYFGPGTRLTVT.

The V gene is TRBV19, the J gene TRBJ1-2; D may be TRBD1 (5 bases). Trimming took off 2 bases at V and 6 bases at J, with 13 bases between the two ends. The CDR3 has 14 residues. The germline V gene has CDR1 LNHDA and CDR2 SQIVND (reference sequence). As DNA, the CDR3 is TGTGCCAGTAGTATACGGGACGCGTTACATGGCTACACCTTC. Residues: CASSIRDALHGYTF.

Concerning this clone itself: Its ends do not fully match the called genes, so a read error is possible. The chain has TRBV6-1 and TRBJ2-2; D is undetermined. The CDR3 has 14 amino acids. The V gene's germline CDR1 is MNHNS and CDR2 SASEGT. The DNA for the CDR3 is TGTGCCAGCAGTGAATCCCCGAACGCCGGGGAGCTGTTTTTT. It translates to CASSESPNAGELFF.

V usage is TRBV7-9 and J usage is TRBJ2-7; 7 bases match TRBD2. From germline, CDR1 is SEHNR and CDR2 FQNEAQ (reference sequence). CDR3 size: 17 residues. Trimming removed 6 bases from V and 0 bases from J; junction bases left unmatched: 14. The CDR3 protein is CASRSGIGGASSYEQYF. The CDR3 DNA is TGTGCCAGCAGAAGCGGGATTGGGGGAGCCTCCTCCTACGAGCAGTACTTC. The complete variable domain, with remaining parts taken from reference TRBV7-9 and TRBJ2-7, reads DTGVSQNPRHKITKRGQNVTFRCDPISEHNRLYWYRQTLGQGPEFLTYFQNEAQLEKSRLLSDRFSAERPKGSFSTLEIQRTEQGDSAMYLCASRSGIGGASSYEQYFGPGTRLTVT.

The chain is built from TRBV19 and TRBJ2-3; the match to TRBD1 covers 8 bases. The V segment lost 6 bases and the J segment 2 bases; nucleotides outside the gene matches: 4. The CDR3 is 14 amino acids. Germline loops: CDR1 LNHDA, CDR2 SQIVND (reference sequence). The DNA of the CDR3 is TGTGCCAGTAGGGACAGGGTTTTCACAGATACGCAGTATTTT. It is translated as CASRDRVFTDTQYF.

V and J are TRBV7-9 and TRBJ2-1; tentative D call: TRBD2 (6 bases). Trimming stripped 2 bases from V and 5 bases from J, with 10 bases between. The V gene's germline CDR1 is SEHNR and CDR2 FQNEAQ (reference sequence). The CDR3 loop spans 14 amino acids. CDR3 residues: CASSLLRDNNEQFF. The CDR3 nucleotides read TGTGCCAGCAGCTTATTGCGGGATAACAATGAGCAGTTCTTC. The full variable domain, its missing parts supplied by reference TRBV7-9 and TRBJ2-1, is DTGVSQNPRHKITKRGQNVTFRCDPISEHNRLYWYRQTLGQGPEFLTYFQNEAQLEKSRLLSDRFSAERPKGSFSTLEIQRTEQGDSAMYLCASSLLRDNNEQFFGPGTRLTVL.

The rearrangement links TRBV7-2 to TRBJ2-4; possibly TRBD2 for D (5 bases). This CDR3 has 14 residues. Germline V gene data show CDR1 as SGHTA and CDR2 as FQGNSA. Trimming shortened V by 3 bases and J by 7 bases, and 13 bases separated the two germline ends. The CDR3 protein is CASSLGATGNIQYF. CDR3 coding DNA: TGTGCCAGCAGCTTGGGCGCGACGGGGAACATTCAGTACTTC. Drawing the rest from reference TRBV7-2 and TRBJ2-4, the complete variable domain is GAGVSQSPSNKVTEKGKDVELRCDPISGHTALYWYRQSLGQGLEFLIYFQGNSAPDKSGLPSDRFSAERTGGSVSTLTIQRTQQEDSAVYLCASSLGATGNIQYFGAGTRLSVL.

The chain joins TRBV14 to TRBJ2-6; no clear D. The CDR3 consists of 15 residues. Germline V gene sequence: CDR1 SGHDN, CDR2 FVKESK. V dropped 8 bases and J dropped 1 base, with 12 bases sitting between them. The CDR3 DNA reads TGTGCCAGCTTCACAAAGAGATCTGGGGCCAACGTCCTGACTTTC. Protein: CASFTKRSGANVLTF. The variable domain in full, completed from reference TRBV14 and TRBJ2-6, reads EAGVTQFPSHSVIEKGQTVTLRCDPISGHDNLYWYRRVMGKEIKFLLHFVKESKQDESGMPNNRFLAERTGGTYSTLKVQPAELEDSGVYFCASFTKRSGANVLTFGAGSRLTVL.

The chain couples TRBV15 to TRBJ2-7; maybe TRBD2 (5 bases). This CDR3 spans 16 amino acids. The V gene lost 0 bases and the J gene lost 1 base, with 13 bases spanning the gap. Germline loops: CDR1 LNHNV, CDR2 YYDKDF (reference sequence). CDR3 protein: CATSRDRGQQSYEQYF. CDR3 coding DNA: TGTGCCACCAGCAGAGATAGAGGGCAGCAGTCCTACGAGCAGTACTTC.

This chain's CDR3 is CASSPEQWTGTEAFF. For the CDR3, the DNA is TGCGCCAGCAGCCCAGAACAATGGACAGGGACTGAAGCTTTCTTT. J is TRBJ1-1 and V is TRBV5-1; 8 positions match TRBD1. Germline CDR1 reads SGHRS; CDR2 reads YFSETQ. The CDR3 totals 15 residues. Germline trimming cut 4 bases from V and 5 bases from J; bases unmatched to any gene: 10.

The chain links TRBV5-1 to TRBJ1-2, with 7 bases identical to TRBD1. The CDR3 contains 15 residues. Germline V gene lookup returns CDR1 SGHRS and CDR2 YFSETQ. J gave up 2 bases and V 4 bases, and 8 bases lay outside the gene matches. CDR3 DNA: TGCGCCAGCAGCGAAACCGGGACAGCGAACTATGGCTACACCTTC. Translation gives CASSETGTANYGYTF. Combining the CDR3 with reference TRBV5-1 and TRBJ1-2 gives the whole variable domain KAGVTQTPRYLIKTRGQQVTLSCSPISGHRSVSWYQQTPGQGLQFLFEYFSETQRNKGNFPGRFSGRQFSNSRSEMNVSTLELGDSALYLCASSETGTANYGYTFGSGTRLTVV.

The V call is TRBV14, the J call TRBJ1-4, with D hard to call. Trimming removed 0 bases from V and 1 base from J, with 9 bases in between. This CDR3 spans 16 amino acids. Looked up from germline, CDR1 is SGHDN and CDR2 is FVKESK. Here the CDR3 reads CASSQDKTLTNEKLFF. The CDR3 nucleotides read TGTGCCAGCAGCCAAGATAAGACCCTAACTAATGAAAAACTGTTTTTT. Using reference TRBV14 and TRBJ1-4 for the parts outside the CDR3, the full variable domain is EAGVTQFPSHSVIEKGQTVTLRCDPISGHDNLYWYRRVMGKEIKFLLHFVKESKQDESGMPNNRFLAERTGGTYSTLKVQPAELEDSGVYFCASSQDKTLTNEKLFFGSGTQLSVL.

The chain carries TRBV18 and TRBJ1-1; D ambiguous. The CDR3 has 12 residues. Germline V gene sequence: CDR1 KGHSH, CDR2 LQKENI. Trimming took off 6 bases at V and 1 base at J, with 6 bases between the two ends. CDR3: CASSTANTEAFF. The CDR3 bases are TGTGCCAGCTCCACTGCGAACACTGAAGCTTTCTTT.

The genes are TRBV7-2 and TRBJ2-7, with 11 bases matching TRBD2. CDR1 and CDR2 (germline): SGHTA, FQGNSA. The CDR3 is 14 amino acids. The trim removed 5 bases at V and 5 bases at J, leaving 5 bases unmatched. This CDR3 reads CASSPSGRSDEQYF. As DNA, the CDR3 is TGTGCCAGCAGCCCTAGCGGGAGGAGCGACGAGCAGTACTTC.